The 15 T cell receptor beta chains reported below all come from one sample, sequenced in a study of shared clonotypes between healthy human individuals. The data were produced by immunoSEQ multiplex PCR, yet TCRdb's version contains in-frame clones alone and is incomplete. This sample has 550,000 to 850,000 clones, with over 60% found just once. Sequencing used memory CD4+ T cells sorted from blood. Subset noted: CD45RA-negative fraction. These receptors all come from a woman in her 30s in good health.

The gene calls are TRBV5-1 and TRBJ2-1, with TRBD2 as a possible D gene (5 bases). V was clipped by 0 bases and J by 2 bases, with 9 bases between them. The CDR3 is 15 residues long. The germline V gene encodes CDR1 SGHRS and CDR2 YFSETQ. CDR3 sequence (DNA): TGCGCCAGCAGCTTGGTAGCGACAACCTACAATGAGCAGTTCTTC. Amino acids: CASSLVATTYNEQFF.

CDR3 sequence (DNA): TGCGCCAGCAGCCAAGCCTTCGTTTCAGGCGGGAGTTCGTACGAGCAGTACTTC. It encodes CASSQAFVSGGSSYEQYF. The J gene is TRBJ2-7, the V gene TRBV4-1; 7 nucleotides line up with TRBD2. This CDR3 spans 18 amino acids. The germline V gene encodes CDR1 MGHRA and CDR2 YSYEKL. The V and J ends lost 1 base and 4 bases, in that order; junction bases with no gene match: 16.

This clone was detected once. Other DNA sequences in this sample translate to the same CDR3. The CDR3 sequence is CASSRLADTQYF. For the CDR3, the DNA is TGTGCCAGTAGTCGGTTAGCAGATACGCAGTATTTT. The gene calls are TRBV19 and TRBJ2-3; D unclear. The CDR3 runs to 12 residues. The germline V and J ends were trimmed by 5 bases and 4 bases, with 7 bases remaining between them. Germline values: CDR1 LNHDA, CDR2 SQIVND (reference sequence).

This CDR3 is CASSISRSTDTQYF. CDR3 DNA: TGTGCCAGTAGTATCAGTAGGAGCACAGATACGCAGTATTTT. The chain has TRBV19 and TRBJ2-3; D gene ambiguous. CDR3 size: 14 residues. From germline, CDR1 is LNHDA and CDR2 SQIVND (reference sequence). Deletions cut 3 bases from V and 0 bases from J, with 7 bases between.

As for this clone: This may stem from a read error, because a much larger clone lies one nucleotide away. The chain carries TRBV6-5 and TRBJ1-2; weak D call: TRBD1 (6 bases). The CDR3 is made up of 14 amino acids. The germline gives CDR1 MNHEY, CDR2 SVGAGI. The V end was cut by 5 bases, the J end by 4 bases, with 14 bases between. The CDR3 nucleotides are TGTGCCAGCAGTGAGCTTCGGACAGTCTATGGCTACACCTTC. This encodes CASSELRTVYGYTF.

The table lists this clone with a count of one. The same CDR3 is also encoded by other DNA sequences in this sample. The genes are TRBV10-3 and TRBJ2-7; the D gene is possibly TRBD1 (5 bases). The germline V gene has CDR1 ENHRY and CDR2 SYGVKD. Trimming cost V 4 bases and J 0 bases, with 7 bases left between them. The CDR3 totals 13 residues. The CDR3 DNA sequence: TGTGCCATCAGTGGGACACCCTCCTACGAGCAGTACTTC. It specifies CAISGTPSYEQYF.

This clone showed up just a few times. This chain links TRBV7-8 with TRBJ1-5; unclear D gene. CDR1 is SGHVS, CDR2 FQNEAQ, per germline. This CDR3 spans 13 amino acids. V was clipped by 1 base and J by 6 bases, with 7 bases between them. CDR3 in amino acids: CASSLDGIQPQHF. The CDR3 bases are TGTGCCAGCAGCTTAGATGGAATTCAGCCCCAGCATTTT.

The chain carries TRBV28 and TRBJ1-1, with D maybe TRBD1 (5 bases). V was shortened by 6 bases and J by 5 bases, with 16 bases between the two germline ends. Germline-derived CDR1 and CDR2 are MDHEN and SYDVKM. The CDR3 runs to 14 residues. The DNA of the CDR3 is TGTGCCAGCAGCCGCCTGAGGGGTACGACTGAAGCTTTCTTT. Protein: CASSRLRGTTEAFF.

J is TRBJ2-3 and V is TRBV28; 9 nucleotides match TRBD2. The V gene's germline CDR1 is MDHEN and CDR2 SYDVKM. The CDR3 totals 16 residues. Trimming took 5 bases from V and 2 from J; bases not matched to a gene: 8. This CDR3 reads CASSLPGTSSTDTQYF. CDR3 nucleotides: TGTGCCAGCAGTCTCCCCGGGACTAGCTCCACAGATACGCAGTATTTT. The complete variable domain, with remaining parts taken from reference TRBV28 and TRBJ2-3, reads DVKVTQSSRYLVKRTGEKVFLECVQDMDHENMFWYRQDPGLGLRLIYFSYDVKMKEKGDIPEGYSVSREKKERFSLILESASTNQTSMYLCASSLPGTSSTDTQYFGPGTRLTVL.

As concerns this clone: Germline is not matched at one junction end, which may reflect a read error. In nucleotides, the CDR3 is TGTGCCAGCAGCGTAGGCCCTCTTAGACTAGCGGTCACAGATACGCAGTATTTT. Translation: CASSVGPLRLAVTDTQYF. This chain uses TRBV13 with TRBJ2-3, with 9 nucleotides matching TRBD2. The CDR3 extends over 18 amino acids. The germline V gene has CDR1 PRHDT and CDR2 FYEKMQ (reference sequence). Full variable domain (outside the CDR3, taken from reference TRBV13 and TRBJ2-3): AAGVIQSPRHLIKEKRETATLKCYPIPRHDTVYWYQQGPGQDPQFLISFYEKMQSDKGSIPDRFSAQQFSDYHSELNMSSLELGDSALYFCASSVGPLRLAVTDTQYFGPGTRLTVL.

The rearrangement links TRBV6-6 to TRBJ1-5; maybe TRBD1 (6 bases). The CDR3 contains 15 residues. V was trimmed by 6 bases and J by 4 bases, leaving 16 bases between them. CDR1 is MNHNY and CDR2 is SVGAGI in the germline V gene (reference sequence). CDR3 amino acids: CASREIQGPNQPQHF. For the CDR3, the DNA is TGTGCCAGCAGAGAGATACAGGGCCCTAATCAGCCCCAGCATTTT.

The chain is built from TRBV28 and TRBJ2-7; 10 bases map to TRBD1. Losses at the gene ends were 1 base for V and 3 bases for J; bases not matched to a gene: 15. CDR1 MDHEN and CDR2 SYDVKM come from the germline V gene. CDR3 length: 19 residues. DNA for the CDR3: TGTGCCAGCAGTTTATCCTTTGACAGGGGGCCCCTCCCTAACTACGAGCAGTACTTC. Translation gives CASSLSFDRGPLPNYEQYF.

This clone has just a few counts. V and J are TRBV28 and TRBJ2-7, with a weak D call TRBD1 (5 bases). V lost 3 bases and J 0 bases, leaving 15 bases between the germline ends. The CDR3 extends over 16 amino acids. CDR1 is MDHEN and CDR2 is SYDVKM in the germline V gene. The CDR3: CASSFKLQELSYEQYF. The CDR3 DNA sequence: TGTGCCAGCAGTTTCAAGTTACAGGAGCTCTCCTACGAGCAGTACTTC.

The J gene is TRBJ1-5, the V gene TRBV2; tentatively, D is TRBD1 (5 bases). Germline lookup yields CDR1 SNHLY and CDR2 FYNNEI. The CDR3 is 14 amino acids. The ends were cut back, 3 bases at V and 7 bases at J, with 13 bases in the middle. The CDR3 bases are TGTGCCAGCAGTGAGGGCCCAGCAGGGCAGCCCCAGCATTTT. Encoded protein: CASSEGPAGQPQHF.

This clone turned up a few times. The CDR3, as DNA: TGTGCCAGCCATACAGGGGTCCATGGCTACACCTTC. As protein: CASHTGVHGYTF. V is TRBV25-1 and J is TRBJ1-2, with 7 bases matching TRBD1. Germline values: CDR1 MGHDK, CDR2 SYGVNS. The CDR3 has 12 residues. The J segment lost 6 bases and the V segment lost 8 bases, leaving 6 bases of the junction unmatched.